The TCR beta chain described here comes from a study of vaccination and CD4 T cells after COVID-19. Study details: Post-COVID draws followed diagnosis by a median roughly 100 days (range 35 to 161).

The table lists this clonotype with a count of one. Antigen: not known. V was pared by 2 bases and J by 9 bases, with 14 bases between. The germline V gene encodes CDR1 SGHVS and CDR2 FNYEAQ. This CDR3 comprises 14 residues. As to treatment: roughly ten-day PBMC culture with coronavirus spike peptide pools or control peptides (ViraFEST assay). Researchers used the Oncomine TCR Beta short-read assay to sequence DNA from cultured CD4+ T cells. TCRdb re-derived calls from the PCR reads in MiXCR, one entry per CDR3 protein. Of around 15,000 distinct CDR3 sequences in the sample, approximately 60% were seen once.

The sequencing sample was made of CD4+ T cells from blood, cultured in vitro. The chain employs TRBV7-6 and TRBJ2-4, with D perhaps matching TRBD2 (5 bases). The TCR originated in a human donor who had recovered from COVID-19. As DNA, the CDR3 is TGTGCCAGCAGCTTAAACAGTCTTGGGAGCATTCAGTACTTC. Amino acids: CASSLNSLGSIQYF.